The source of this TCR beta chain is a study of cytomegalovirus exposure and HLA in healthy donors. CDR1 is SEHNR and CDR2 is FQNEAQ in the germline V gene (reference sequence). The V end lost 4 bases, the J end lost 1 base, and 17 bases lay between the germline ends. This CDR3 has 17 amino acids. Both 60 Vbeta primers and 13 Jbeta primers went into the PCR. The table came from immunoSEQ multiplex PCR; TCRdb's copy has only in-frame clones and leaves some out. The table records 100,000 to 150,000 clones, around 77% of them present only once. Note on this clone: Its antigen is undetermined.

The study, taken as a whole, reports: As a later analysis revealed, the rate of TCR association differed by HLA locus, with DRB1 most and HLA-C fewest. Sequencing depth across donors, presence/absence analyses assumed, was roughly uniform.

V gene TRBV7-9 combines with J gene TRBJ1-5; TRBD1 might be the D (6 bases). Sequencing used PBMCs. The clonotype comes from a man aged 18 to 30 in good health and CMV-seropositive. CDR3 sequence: CASSSDRLTGSNQPQHF. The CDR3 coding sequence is TGTGCCAGCAGCTCCGACAGGCTCACAGGGAGCAATCAGCCCCAGCATTTT.